This T cell receptor beta chain was captured by sequencing in a study of T-cell reconstitution after alpha-beta-depleted transplantation in children. The study, taken as a whole, reports: There were some patients whose high TCRbeta diversity at day 60 came from surviving recipient T cells and thymic progenitors. Diversity and T-cell counts at one year after transplant derived mostly from new T cells. Reported findings indicate that, about two months after transplant, alpha-beta T cells came from several hundred expanded clones, which were derived from non-depleted graft cells.

Unique molecular identifiers tagged the TCRbeta library. TCRdb called the PCR reads again in MiXCR, with one record for every CDR3 protein. The data contain 540,000 or so distinct CDR3 sequences, 23% of them singletons. This clonotype has a count of ten or more. What it binds is not known. This specimen consisted of PBMCs, mostly from graft donor cells, obtained 360 days after TCRalphabeta/CD19-depleted stem cell transplant. This clonotype was sampled from a boy under two years old who had a stem cell transplant for acute myeloid leukemia, so the T cells may come from the graft donor.

CDR3 sequence: CASSLQGTGDFYEQYF. CDR3 in DNA: TGTGCCAGCAGTTTACAGGGGACAGGGGACTTTTACGAGCAGTACTTC. The V and J genes are TRBV12-3 or TRBV12-4 and TRBJ2-7, with TRBD1 identical over 10 bases. V shed 2 bases and J 4 bases; nucleotides not matched to a gene: 8. The length of the CDR3 is 16 residues.